This T cell receptor beta chain came from a study of blood T cells in healthy people across ages. A second PCR of 7 to 11 cycles used a sample-barcoded 5' primer and a J-beta primer mix. One entry per CDR3 protein, called by TCRdb with MiXCR from the 5' RACE reads. The table has some 1.5 million distinct CDR3 sequences, about 30% seen once; the top ten hold 7.7%. This TCR was recovered from a woman in her 30s in good health. The specimen was blood.

The DNA of the CDR3 is TGTGCCAGCAGCTTCCCCGGAGAGGGAAAAGAGCAGTTCTTC. This codes for CASSFPGEGKEQFF. This chain uses TRBV7-9 with TRBJ2-1; maybe TRBD2 (5 bases). The germline gives CDR1 SEHNR, CDR2 FQNEAQ (reference sequence). The CDR3 covers 14 residues. V was clipped by 3 bases and J by 10 bases, with 16 bases between them.